Reported below is one TCR beta chain. Antigen specificity is unknown. These data are taken from a study of T cells in Graves' hyperthyroidism and ophthalmopathy. In the study overall: Peripheral blood collection took place at initial diagnosis, before any treatment. Findings and limits, study-wide: Stable hyperthyroidism and ophthalmopathy were separated using 13 V-J signatures.

Amplification of TCR beta CDR3 regions was performed using RNA transcripts as template. Using the HTBI primer set, a first-round RT-PCR was run on the TCR CDR3. TCRdb re-analysed the multiplex PCR reads in MiXCR, keeping a single row per CDR3 protein. The top ten clones hold under 25% of a sample with some 380,000 distinct CDR3 sequences, around an eighth of them seen once. Per germline, CDR1 SGHNT and CDR2 YENEEA. This CDR3 is 16 amino acids long. Trimming cost V 5 bases and J 5 bases; bases outside gene matches: 12. The receptor was isolated from a man aged 25 to 40 with Graves' hyperthyroidism that later progressed to Graves' ophthalmopathy. The rearrangement uses TRBV11-3 and TRBJ2-3; 8 bases agree with TRBD2. Sequencing was carried out using blood. CDR3 in DNA: TGTGCCAGCAGCCCCAGGAGCGGGGGCCGAAAAGATACGCAGTATTTT. Translating it yields CASSPRSGGRKDTQYF.